A single sample is the source of the 27 T cell receptor beta chains below, sequenced in a study of metastatic and nonmetastatic thyroid tumors. Patients were all untreated before their thyroid surgery. MiXCR was used by TCRdb to re-call the PCR reads. The sample yields 20,000 to 25,000 clones, approximately 30% seen once. Sequencing used tumor tissue. The receptors come from a female donor with papillary thyroid cancer or a benign thyroid nodule (not recorded which). Some clones in this sample may be carry-over from other donors' samples.

This chain joins TRBV27 and TRBJ2-2; D gene unclear. V lost 2 bases and J 6 bases, leaving 10 bases between the germline ends. The CDR3 is made up of 14 amino acids. From germline, CDR1 is MNHEY and CDR2 SMNVEV (reference sequence). The CDR3 bases are TGTGCCAGCAGTTTAGTCTGGGTCTCCGGGGAGCTGTTTTTT. Translated, it gives CASSLVWVSGELFF.

This clone turned up a few times. The genes are TRBV6-2 or TRBV6-3 and TRBJ2-4; a possible D gene is TRBD1 (7 bases). CDR3 length: 17 amino acids. Trimming pared 6 bases from V and 4 bases from J, leaving 22 bases between. Germline V gives CDR1 MNHEY, CDR2 SVGEGT. The CDR3 here is CASSNLTGPLAKNIQYF. CDR3 nucleotides: TGTGCCAGCAGCAACCTGACAGGGCCCCTAGCGAAAAACATTCAGTACTTC.

The chain uses TRBV15 and TRBJ2-7, with a possible D match to TRBD1 (5 bases). Trimming shortened V by 4 bases and J by 4 bases, and 23 bases separated the two germline ends. This CDR3 spans 17 amino acids. Germline values: CDR1 LNHNV, CDR2 YYDKDF (reference sequence). DNA of the CDR3: TGTGCCACCAGCACAGACGACAGTGGGCCAGTCTCGTACGAGCAGTACTTC. Amino acid sequence: CATSTDDSGPVSYEQYF.

This clone was detected a few times. The genes are TRBV6-2 or TRBV6-3 and TRBJ1-1, with 7 nucleotides matching TRBD1. The ends lost 0 bases at V and 5 bases at J; junction bases unmatched: 3. CDR3 length: 14 residues. Germline V gene sequence: CDR1 MNHEY, CDR2 SVGEGT. This CDR3 is CASSYSDRVTEAFF. The CDR3 DNA reads as TGTGCCAGCAGTTACTCAGACAGGGTGACTGAAGCTTTCTTT.

The J gene is TRBJ1-6, the V gene TRBV27; D unclear. Germline V gene lookup returns CDR1 MNHEY and CDR2 SMNVEV (reference sequence). V gave up 5 bases and J gave up 5 bases, with 10 bases separating them. CDR3 size: 14 residues. The CDR3 nucleotides read TGTGCCAGCAGTAGGAAATCCCATAATTCACCCCTCCACTTT. Its translation is CASSRKSHNSPLHF.

This clone has at least ten counts. This rearrangement joins TRBV9 to TRBJ2-7; D is unresolved. This CDR3 is built from 15 residues. Germline CDR1 and CDR2: SGDLS and YYNGEE. V lost 0 bases and J lost 0, with 10 bases in between. CDR3 in DNA: TGTGCCAGCAGCGTAGGTGTGACAAGCTCCTACGAGCAGTACTTC. It encodes CASSVGVTSSYEQYF.

Points on this clone: Compared with germline, one end of the junction differs, possibly owing to a read error. This chain uses TRBV6-1 with TRBJ2-7, with 7 bases identical to TRBD1. This CDR3 has 14 residues. The germline V gene encodes CDR1 MNHNS and CDR2 SASEGT. CDR3 protein: CDSSDRDRYYEQYF. In nucleotides, the CDR3 is TGTGACAGCAGTGACCGGGACAGATACTACGAGCAGTACTTC.

This clone was detected ten times or more. The V gene is TRBV5-4, the J gene TRBJ2-7, with 10 bases fitting TRBD1. The CDR3 covers 14 residues. Germline V CDR1 and CDR2: SGHNT, YYREEE (reference sequence). Losses at the gene ends were 3 bases for V and 3 bases for J; bases not matched to a gene: 3. In DNA form, the CDR3 reads TGTGCCAGCAGCTACGGGACAGGGGACTACGAGCAGTACTTC. Translating it yields CASSYGTGDYEQYF.

This clone was picked up a small number of times. The rearrangement uses TRBV6-1 and TRBJ1-5; TRBD1 might be the D (5 bases). V was cut by 2 bases and J by 0 bases, with 8 bases left in between. The CDR3 totals 15 residues. The germline V gene encodes CDR1 MNHNS and CDR2 SASEGT. CDR3 DNA sequence: TGTGCCAGCAGTGAACCAGGGATTAGCAATCAGCCCCAGCATTTT. Protein sequence: CASSEPGISNQPQHF.

This chain's CDR3 is CAINGQGYYEQYF. The CDR3 region has the DNA TGTGCCATTAATGGACAGGGATATTACGAGCAGTACTTC. The chain has TRBV6-1 and TRBJ2-7; 8 nucleotides agree with TRBD1. CDR1 and CDR2 (germline): MNHNS, SASEGT. The CDR3 extends over 13 amino acids. The V and J ends lost 10 bases and 4 bases, in that order; junction bases with no gene match: 9.

This clone showed up just once. This rearrangement joins TRBV20-1 to TRBJ2-7; no reliable D call. The CDR3 covers 13 residues. Germline V gene data show CDR1 as DFQATT and CDR2 as SNEGSKA (reference sequence). The germline V and J ends were trimmed by 2 bases and 4 bases, with 12 bases remaining between them. CDR3 DNA sequence: TGCAGTGCTAGAAAAGGAGCCACATACGAGCAGTACTTC. It codes for CSARKGATYEQYF.

V and J are TRBV10-3 and TRBJ1-2; D remains unclear. Trimming removed 3 bases at V and 8 bases at J, with 16 bases between. Germline assignment: CDR1 ENHRY and CDR2 SYGVKD. The CDR3 is made up of 14 amino acids. For the CDR3, the DNA is TGTGCCATCAGTGACCCTGCAGATGGGGTGGGCTACACCTTC. Its protein product is CAISDPADGVGYTF.

This chain uses TRBV3-1 with TRBJ2-3; D call uncertain. Looked up from germline, CDR1 is LGHDT and CDR2 is YNNKEL (reference sequence). The CDR3 length is 13 residues. V lost 4 bases and J lost 6, with 11 bases in between. The CDR3 DNA reads as TGTGCCAGCAGCCTCTGGCCGGAGGATACGCAGTATTTT. Protein sequence: CASSLWPEDTQYF.

This clone was counted only a few times. This rearrangement joins TRBV19 to TRBJ2-7; TRBD1 aligns across 9 bases. This CDR3 is built from 13 residues. Trimming removed 5 bases from V and 7 bases from J; junction bases left unmatched: 6. Germline-derived CDR1 and CDR2 are LNHDA and SQIVND (reference sequence). The CDR3 bases are TGTGCCAGTAGTCGCGGGACAGGGAAAGAGCAGTACTTC. Amino acids: CASSRGTGKEQYF.

In its sample, this clone ranks as medium-sized. V is TRBV13 and J is TRBJ2-7; no reliable D call. The germline V and J ends were trimmed by 5 bases and 5 bases, with 13 bases remaining between them. Germline V CDR1 and CDR2: PRHDT, FYEKMQ (reference sequence). The CDR3 loop spans 13 amino acids. This chain's CDR3 is CASSHRRRDEQYF. The DNA of the CDR3 is TGTGCCAGCAGCCATAGAAGAAGGGACGAGCAGTACTTC.

This clone occurred many times. V usage is TRBV6-2 or TRBV6-3 and J usage is TRBJ2-7; perhaps TRBD1 as D (6 bases). The germline V and J ends were trimmed by 8 bases and 3 bases, with 11 bases remaining between them. Germline V lookup: CDR1 MNHEY, CDR2 SVGEGT. The CDR3 extends over 12 amino acids. CDR3 bases: TGTGCCAGCCGGGACACCCTCTACGAGCAGTACTTC. This sequence encodes CASRDTLYEQYF.

This clone was counted many times. The J gene is TRBJ2-2, the V gene TRBV19, with D perhaps being TRBD1 or TRBD2 (5 bases each). CDR1 and CDR2 from the germline V gene are LNHDA and SQIVND (reference sequence). Between the trimmed V and J ends, which lost 3 bases and 2 bases, there was a span of 7 bases. The CDR3 is made up of 14 amino acids. DNA of the CDR3: TGTGCCAGTAGTATCCGGGACAACACCGGGGAGCTGTTTTTT. This sequence encodes CASSIRDNTGELFF.

This sequence joins TRBV12-3 or TRBV12-4 and TRBJ2-7; weak D call: TRBD2 (5 bases). V was pared by 3 bases and J by 5 bases, with 17 bases between. This CDR3 spans 15 amino acids. In DNA form, the CDR3 reads TGTGCCAGCAGTTTGATGGGCGGGCCTGGGAACGAGCAGTACTTC. Protein product: CASSLMGGPGNEQYF.

A few counts support this clone. The CDR3 ends on some other residue instead of the conserved phenylalanine or tryptophan, so this is likely a read error. The chain has TRBV4-1 and TRBJ1-3; possibly TRBD1 for D (5 bases). The V end lost 4 bases, the J end lost 3 bases, and 16 bases lay between the germline ends. The CDR3 covers 16 residues. Germline CDR1 is MGHRA and CDR2 is YSYEKL. The CDR3 nucleotides are TGCGCCAGCAGCCGGGGACCGATAACGGGTGGAAACACCATATATTCT. This encodes CASSRGPITGGNTIYS.

The rearrangement links TRBV9 to TRBJ2-3; possible D gene TRBD1, 5 bases. V lost 5 bases, J lost 2 bases, and 9 bases lay in between. Germline V gene lookup returns CDR1 SGDLS and CDR2 YYNGEE. CDR3 size: 13 residues. This CDR3 reads CASRGPHTDTQYF. In nucleotides, the CDR3 is TGTGCCAGCAGGGGGCCACACACAGATACGCAGTATTTT.

On this clone itself: A read error may account for a junction end that differs from germline. The chain recombines TRBV20-1 with TRBJ2-1, with a tentative D call TRBD2 (6 bases). This CDR3 contains 16 residues. CDR1 is DFQATT, CDR2 SNEGSKA, per germline (reference sequence). The CDR3 loop is CSSRDSSGGGYNEQFF. CDR3 DNA sequence: TGCAGTTCTAGAGATTCGAGCGGTGGGGGGTACAATGAGCAGTTCTTC.

This clone ranks as medium-sized. The chain has TRBV18 and TRBJ2-7; 11 bases align to TRBD1. The junction had 2 bases not matched to a gene; V was cut back by 2 bases and J by 2 bases. Germline values: CDR1 KGHSH, CDR2 LQKENI. This CDR3 is built from 15 residues. The CDR3 here is CASSPGQGAPYEQYF. CDR3 DNA sequence: TGTGCCAGCTCACCAGGACAGGGGGCACCCTACGAGCAGTACTTC.

This clone was detected many times. V gene TRBV19 combines with J gene TRBJ1-2, with D maybe TRBD1 (6 bases). Germline CDR1 and CDR2: LNHDA and SQIVND (reference sequence). This CDR3 comprises 14 residues. The V and J ends lost 7 bases and 3 bases respectively, with 15 bases between them. The CDR3: CASKLMTGYYGYTF. For the CDR3, the DNA is TGTGCCAGTAAACTGATGACAGGCTACTATGGCTACACCTTC.

The CDR3 loop is CASSLHENTEAFF. CDR3 DNA: TGTGCCAGCAGCTTACACGAGAACACTGAAGCTTTCTTT. The rearrangement links TRBV7-2 to TRBJ1-1; D remains ambiguous. Germline CDR1 reads SGHTA; CDR2 reads FQGNSA. Trimming cost V 2 bases and J 1 base, with 5 bases left between them. The CDR3 runs to 13 residues.

The chain is built from TRBV6-1 and TRBJ1-2; no definite D call. The CDR3 has 15 residues. Germline V gene data show CDR1 as MNHNS and CDR2 as SASEGT. Trimming cost V 3 bases and J 1 base, with 12 bases left between them. The CDR3 DNA sequence: TGTGCCAGCAGTGAGGGTCCGAGCGTTAACTATGGCTACACCTTC. Translation: CASSEGPSVNYGYTF.

This CDR3 is CASEFHREVGTEAFF. The CDR3, as DNA: TGTGCCAGCGAATTCCACAGGGAGGTGGGTACTGAAGCTTTCTTT. This rearrangement joins TRBV6-1 to TRBJ1-1; tentative D call: TRBD1 (6 bases). The CDR3 is 15 amino acids. Per the germline V gene, CDR1 is MNHNS and CDR2 is SASEGT. Trimming removed 8 bases at V and 5 bases at J, with 21 bases between.

This clone was detected many times. Other DNA sequences of this sample code for an identical CDR3. This chain connects TRBV5-6 to TRBJ2-5, with TRBD2 identical over 10 bases. The length of the CDR3 is 14 residues. V lost 5 bases and J lost 1; bases outside the gene matches: 2. Germline values: CDR1 SGHDT, CDR2 YYEEEE. This CDR3 is CASRQRGGQETQYF. The CDR3 bases are TGTGCCAGCAGGCAGCGGGGGGGCCAAGAGACCCAGTACTTC. The full variable domain, rest sourced from reference TRBV5-6 and TRBJ2-5, is DAGVTQSPTHLIKTRGQQVTLRCSPKSGHDTVSWYQQALGQGPQFIFQYYEEEERQRGNFPDRFSGHQFPNYSSELNVNALLLGDSALYLCASRQRGGQETQYFGPGTRLLVL.